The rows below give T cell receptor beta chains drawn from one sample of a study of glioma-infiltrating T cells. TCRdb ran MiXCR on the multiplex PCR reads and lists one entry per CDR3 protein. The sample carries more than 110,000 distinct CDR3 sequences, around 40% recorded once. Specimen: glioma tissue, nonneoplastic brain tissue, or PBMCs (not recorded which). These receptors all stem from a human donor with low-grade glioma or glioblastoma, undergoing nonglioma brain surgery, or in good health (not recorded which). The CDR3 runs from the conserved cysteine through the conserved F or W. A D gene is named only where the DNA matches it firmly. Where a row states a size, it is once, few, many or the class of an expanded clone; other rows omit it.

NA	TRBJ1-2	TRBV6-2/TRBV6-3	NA	TGTGCCAGCAGTTACGGGGCCGGCAACTATGGCTACACCTTC	CASSYGAGNYGYTF
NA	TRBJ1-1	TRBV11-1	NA	TGTGCCAGCAGCTTCTATGAGAACACTGAAGCTTTCTTT	CASSFYENTEAFF
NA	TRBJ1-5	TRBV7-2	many	TGTGCCAGCAGCTTAGGCCACTATCAGCCCCAGCATTTT	CASSLGHYQPQHF
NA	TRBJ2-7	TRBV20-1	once	TGCAGTGCTAGAGGAGATAGGGGAAAGACCTACGAGCAGTACTTC	CSARGDRGKTYEQYF
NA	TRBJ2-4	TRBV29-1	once	TGCAGCGTGGAGGACAGCCTCCTAGCCAAAAACATTCAGTACTTC	CSVEDSLLAKNIQYF
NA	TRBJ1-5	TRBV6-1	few	TGTGCCAGCAGTGAACAGGGCTGGCAGCCCCAGCATTTT	CASSEQGWQPQHF
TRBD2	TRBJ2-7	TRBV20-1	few	TGCAGTGCTAGACCCCTAGCGGGAGTACTGTACGAGCAGTACTTC	CSARPLAGVLYEQYF
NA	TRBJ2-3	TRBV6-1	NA	TGTGCCAGCAAGGAGGCTACAGATACGCAGTATTTT	CASKEATDTQYF
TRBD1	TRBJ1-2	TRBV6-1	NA	TGTGCCAGCACCGACAGGGCCGATTATGGCTACACCTTC	CASTDRADYGYTF
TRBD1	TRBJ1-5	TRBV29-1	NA	TGCAGCGTTACGACAGGGGGCTCGTATCAGCCCCAGCATTTT	CSVTTGGSYQPQHF
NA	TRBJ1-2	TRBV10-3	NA	TGTGCCATCAGTGAGTCGACGGAGCCTTATGGCTACACCTTC	CAISESTEPYGYTF
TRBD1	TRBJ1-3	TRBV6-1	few	TGTGCCAGCAGACCCGACAGGGCTGGAAACACCATATATTTT	CASRPDRAGNTIYF
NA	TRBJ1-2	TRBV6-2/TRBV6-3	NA	TGTGCCAGACCCGCGGGGGAGAACTATGGCTACACCTTC	CARPAGENYGYTF
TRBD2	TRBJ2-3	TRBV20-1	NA	TGCAGTGCTAGAGCAGGACTAGCTTGGACAGATACGCAGTATTTT	CSARAGLAWTDTQYF
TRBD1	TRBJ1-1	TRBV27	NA	TGTGCCAGCAGCTCCGAGGGACAGGGAGGCACTGAAGCTTTCTTT	CASSSEGQGGTEAFF
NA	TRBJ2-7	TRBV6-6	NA	TGTGCCAGCAGTTACTCGAGGCAGATTTCCTACGAGCAGTACTTC	CASSYSRQISYEQYF
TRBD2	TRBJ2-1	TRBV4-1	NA	TGCGCCAGCAGCTCCCCCCGGGGTAGCGGGAGGGGAAATGAGCAGTTCTTC	CASSSPRGSGRGNEQFF
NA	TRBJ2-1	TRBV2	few	TGTGCCAGCAGTGCCTCAGGGACGGGTGCTTACAATGAGCAGTTCTTC	CASSASGTGAYNEQFF
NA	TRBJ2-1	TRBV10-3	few	TGTGCCATCAGTGAGTCGACTATGTACAATGAGCAGTTCTTC	CAISESTMYNEQFF
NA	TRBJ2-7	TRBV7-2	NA	TGTGCCAGCAGCTCTACTAGTTCCTACGAGCAGTACTTC	CASSSTSSYEQYF
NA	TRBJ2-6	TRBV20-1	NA	TGCAGTGCCCAGGACTTGTCTGGGGCCAACGTCCTGACTTTC	CSAQDLSGANVLTF
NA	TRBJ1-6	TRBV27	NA	TGTGCCAGCATCGTTTTCTATAATTCACCCCTCCACTTT	CASIVFYNSPLHF
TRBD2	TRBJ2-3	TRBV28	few	TGTGCCAGCAGCTCTGGGACTAGCAGCCGCACAGATACGCAGTATTTT	CASSSGTSSRTDTQYF
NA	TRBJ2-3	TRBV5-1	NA	TGCGCCAGCAGCCCGGACACGAGCACAGATACGCAGTATTTT	CASSPDTSTDTQYF
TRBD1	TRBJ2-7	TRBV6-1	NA	TGTGCCAGCAGTCGGACAGGGTTCTACGAGCAGTACTTC	CASSRTGFYEQYF
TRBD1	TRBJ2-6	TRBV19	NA	TGTGCCAGTAGTCGGGGACAGGGGATCTCTGAGGCCAACGTCCTGACTTTC	CASSRGQGISEANVLTF
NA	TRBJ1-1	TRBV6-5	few	TGTGCCAGCAGTTACTCGATGGTCACCCGCACTGAAGCTTTCTTT	CASSYSMVTRTEAFF
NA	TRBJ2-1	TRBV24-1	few	TGTGCCACCAGTTTAGCGGCGAGCTCCTACAATGAGCAGTTCTTC	CATSLAASSYNEQFF
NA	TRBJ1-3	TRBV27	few	TGTGCCAGCAGGCCAGGGTCTACTGGAAACACCATATATTTT	CASRPGSTGNTIYF
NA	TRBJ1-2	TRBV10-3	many	TGTGCCATCAGTGGTCGGACAGAACCGTATGGCTACACCTTC	CAISGRTEPYGYTF
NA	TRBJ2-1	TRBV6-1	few	TGTGCCAGCAGTTATCTTGGACCGGGGACTTACAATGAGCAGTTCTTC	CASSYLGPGTYNEQFF
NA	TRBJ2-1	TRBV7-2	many	TGTGCCAGCATTTCGGGGGCTAGCTCCTACAATGAGCAGTTCTTC	CASISGASSYNEQFF
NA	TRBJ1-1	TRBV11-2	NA	TGTGCCAGCAGCCCTATGATGAACACTGAAGCTTTCTTT	CASSPMMNTEAFF
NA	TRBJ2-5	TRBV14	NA	TGTGCCAGCAGTCACAAGTCGACCCAGTACTTC	CASSHKSTQYF
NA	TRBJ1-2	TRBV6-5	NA	TGTGCCAGCAGTTCCTCTACAGCTACTAACTATGGCTACACCTTC	CASSSSTATNYGYTF
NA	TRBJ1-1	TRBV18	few	TGTGCCAGCTCATTCGGACGGAAGAACACTGAAGCTTTCTTT	CASSFGRKNTEAFF
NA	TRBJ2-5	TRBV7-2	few	TGTGCCAGCAGCCGTTCGTACCAAGAGACCCAGTACTTC	CASSRSYQETQYF
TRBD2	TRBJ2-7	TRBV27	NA	TGTGCCAGCAGTCGAGAGTGGACTAGCGGGTACTCCTACGAGCAGTACTTC	CASSREWTSGYSYEQYF
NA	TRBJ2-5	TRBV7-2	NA	TGTGCCAGCAGTAGACAGGTCGGAGAGACCCAGTACTTC	CASSRQVGETQYF
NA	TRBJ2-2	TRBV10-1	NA	TGCGCCAGCAGTGAGCTTTTTGGGGAGCTGTTTTTT	CASSELFGELFF
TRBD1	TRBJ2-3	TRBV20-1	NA	TGCAGTGCTAGAGGGACAGGGGATGACACAGATACGCAGTATTTT	CSARGTGDDTDTQYF
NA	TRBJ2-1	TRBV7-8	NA	TGTGCCAGCAGCCTCTCGGATTTAGGGCAGTTCTTC	CASSLSDLGQFF
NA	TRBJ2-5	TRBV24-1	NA	TGTGCCACCAGTGACCTGGAAGGCCGTGAGACCCAGTACTTC	CATSDLEGRETQYF
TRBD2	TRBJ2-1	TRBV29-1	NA	TGCAGCGTCCGGACTAGCGGCTACAGTGAGCAGTTCTTC	CSVRTSGYSEQFF
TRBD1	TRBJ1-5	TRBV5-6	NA	TGTGCCAGCAACAAACAGGGGAATCAGCCCCAGCATTTT	CASNKQGNQPQHF
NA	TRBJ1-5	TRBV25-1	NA	TGTGCCAGCGGGGGACAATATAGCAATCAGCCCCAGCATTTT	CASGGQYSNQPQHF
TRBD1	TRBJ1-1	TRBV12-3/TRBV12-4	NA	TGTGCCAGCAGTTTTTCAGGGGGGTACACGGAAGCTTTCTTT	CASSFSGGYTEAFF
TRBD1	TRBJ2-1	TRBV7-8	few	TGTGCCAGCATGAACCCCGGGACAGGGCACAATGAGCAGTTCTTC	CASMNPGTGHNEQFF
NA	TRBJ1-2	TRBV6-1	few	TGTGCCAGCAGTCCAACGACGGGTAACTATGGCTACACCTTC	CASSPTTGNYGYTF
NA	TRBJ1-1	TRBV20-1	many	TGCAGTGCTAGAGTGATGGGGTTCGCTGGGACTGAAGCTTTCTTT	CSARVMGFAGTEAFF
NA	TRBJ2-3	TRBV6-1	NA	TGTGCCAGCAGTTCCCCCACGACAGTAGCTACGCAGTATTTT	CASSSPTTVATQYF
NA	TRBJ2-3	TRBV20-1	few	TGCAGTGCTACCCACTTGTTGCGAAGCACAGATACGCAGTATTTT	CSATHLLRSTDTQYF
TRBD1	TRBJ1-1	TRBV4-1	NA	TGCGCCAGCAGCCACCCTTGGGGGGACAGCAAGAACACTGAAGCTTTCTTT	CASSHPWGDSKNTEAFF